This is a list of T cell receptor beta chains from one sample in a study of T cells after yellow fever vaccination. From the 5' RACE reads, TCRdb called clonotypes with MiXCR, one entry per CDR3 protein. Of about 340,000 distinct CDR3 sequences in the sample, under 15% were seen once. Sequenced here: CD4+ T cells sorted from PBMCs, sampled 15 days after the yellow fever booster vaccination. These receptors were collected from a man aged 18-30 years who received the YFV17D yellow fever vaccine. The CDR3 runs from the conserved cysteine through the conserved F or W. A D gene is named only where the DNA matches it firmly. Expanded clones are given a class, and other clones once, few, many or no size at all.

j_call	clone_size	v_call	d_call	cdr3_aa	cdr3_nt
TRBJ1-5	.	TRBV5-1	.	CASSLYGASNQPQHF	TGCGCCAGCAGCTTGTACGGGGCTAGCAATCAGCCCCAGCATTTT
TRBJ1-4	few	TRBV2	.	CASRAPNSGHNEKLFF	TGTGCCAGCAGAGCCCCTAACTCGGGACATAATGAAAAACTGTTTTTT
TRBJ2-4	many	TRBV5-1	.	CASSLGSRLNIQYF	TGCGCCAGCAGCTTGGGAAGCAGACTAAACATTCAGTACTTC
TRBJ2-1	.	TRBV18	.	CASSPPWSGLNNEQFF	TGTGCCAGCTCACCCCCATGGTCAGGGTTAAACAATGAGCAGTTCTTC
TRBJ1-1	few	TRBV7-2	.	CASSLNSMNTEAFF	TGTGCCAGCAGCTTGAACAGTATGAACACTGAAGCTTTCTTT
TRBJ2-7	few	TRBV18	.	CASSPAAYEQYF	TGTGCCAGCTCACCTGCTGCCTACGAGCAGTACTTC
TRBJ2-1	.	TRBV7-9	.	CASNHRGGDEQFF	TGTGCCAGCAACCACAGGGGGGGGGATGAGCAGTTCTTC
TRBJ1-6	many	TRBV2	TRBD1	CASGQDHNSPLHF	TGTGCCAGCGGACAGGACCATAATTCACCCCTCCACTTT
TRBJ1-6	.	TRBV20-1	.	CSARNENNSPLHF	TGCAGTGCTAGAAATGAGAATAATTCACCCCTCCACTTT
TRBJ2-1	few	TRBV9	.	CASSPGVFEDEQFF	TGTGCCAGCAGCCCGGGGGTCTTCGAAGATGAGCAGTTCTTC
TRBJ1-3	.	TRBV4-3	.	CASSPGTPYGANTIYF	TGCGCCAGCAGCCCCGGGACTCCTTATGGGGCGAACACCATATATTTT
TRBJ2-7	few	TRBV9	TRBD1	CASSSRTGGGEQYF	TGTGCCAGCAGCTCCCGGACAGGGGGAGGCGAGCAGTACTTC
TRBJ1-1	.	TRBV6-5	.	CASSRTDAMNTEAFF	TGTGCCAGCAGCCGGACTGACGCCATGAACACTGAAGCTTTCTTT
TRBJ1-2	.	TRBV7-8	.	CASSLLRRDGYTF	TGTGCCAGCAGCTTGTTGAGGCGTGATGGCTACACCTTC
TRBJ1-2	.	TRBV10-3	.	CAISSTGHGYTF	TGTGCCATCAGTTCGACGGGGCATGGCTACACCTTC
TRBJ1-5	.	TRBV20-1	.	CSAMGSYSNQPQHF	TGCAGTGCTATGGGGAGTTATAGCAATCAGCCCCAGCATTTT
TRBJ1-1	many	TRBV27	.	CASSLVYHQGFGTEAFF	TGTGCCAGCAGTTTAGTCTACCACCAGGGGTTTGGAACTGAAGCTTTCTTT
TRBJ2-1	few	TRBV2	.	CASRAMDGEQFF	TGTGCCAGCAGGGCCATGGACGGCGAGCAGTTCTTC
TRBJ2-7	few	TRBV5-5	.	CASSLQGRYDEQYF	TGTGCCAGCAGTCTCCAGGGGCGTTACGACGAGCAGTACTTC
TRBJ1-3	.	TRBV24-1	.	CATSDPGVGNTIYF	TGTGCCACCAGTGACCCCGGGGTTGGAAACACCATATATTTT
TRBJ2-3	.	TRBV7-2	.	CASSNAQGTDTQYF	TGTGCCAGCAGCAACGCCCAGGGCACAGATACGCAGTATTTT
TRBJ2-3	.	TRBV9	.	CASSPSGQTDTQYF	TGTGCCAGCAGCCCTTCTGGACAGACAGATACGCAGTATTTT
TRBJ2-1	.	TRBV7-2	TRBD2	CASSLLGGGYNEQFF	TGTGCCAGCAGCTTATTAGGCGGGGGGTACAATGAGCAGTTCTTC
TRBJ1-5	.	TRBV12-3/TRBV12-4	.	CASSFHQPQHF	TGTGCCAGCAGTTTTCACCAGCCCCAGCATTTT
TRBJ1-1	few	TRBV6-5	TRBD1	CATLRGQGNTEAFF	TGTGCCACCCTGAGGGGACAGGGGAACACTGAAGCTTTCTTT
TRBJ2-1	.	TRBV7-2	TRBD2	CASSPGLAGSNEQFF	TGTGCCAGCAGCCCCGGACTAGCGGGGTCGAATGAGCAGTTCTTC
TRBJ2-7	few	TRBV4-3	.	CASSQVAQSNYEQYF	TGCGCCAGCAGCCAAGTAGCACAGAGTAACTACGAGCAGTACTTC
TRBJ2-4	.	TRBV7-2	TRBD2	CASSARGGGAKNIQYF	TGTGCCAGCAGCGCTCGGGGGGGCGGAGCCAAAAACATTCAGTACTTC
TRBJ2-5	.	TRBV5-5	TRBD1	CASRDAGGVQETQYF	TGTGCCAGCAGAGATGCAGGGGGCGTCCAAGAGACCCAGTACTTC
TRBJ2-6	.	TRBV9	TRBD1	CASSDYRGGANVLTF	TGTGCCAGCAGCGATTACAGGGGTGGGGCCAACGTCCTGACTTTC
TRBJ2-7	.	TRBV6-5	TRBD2	CASRYTSGVYEQYF	TGTGCCAGCAGGTATACTAGCGGGGTCTACGAGCAGTACTTC
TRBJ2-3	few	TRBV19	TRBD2	CASSIDLGGGDTQYF	TGTGCCAGTAGTATAGATCTCGGCGGGGGTGATACGCAGTATTTT
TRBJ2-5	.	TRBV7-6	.	CASSEAKVQGKETQYF	TGTGCCAGCAGCGAAGCCAAAGTACAGGGAAAAGAGACCCAGTACTTC
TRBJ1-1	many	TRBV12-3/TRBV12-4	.	CASSRRDHLGTEAFF	TGTGCCAGCAGCCGCCGGGACCATTTAGGGACTGAAGCTTTCTTT
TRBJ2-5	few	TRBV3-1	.	CASSPPDRVTQYF	TGTGCCAGCAGCCCCCCAGACCGTGTGACCCAGTACTTC
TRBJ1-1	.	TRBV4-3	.	CASSQELGQELLNRNTEAFF	TGCGCCAGCAGCCAAGAATTGGGGCAGGAGCTACTGAACCGGAACACTGAAGCTTTCTTT
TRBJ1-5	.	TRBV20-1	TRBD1	CSAEQGQQPQHF	TGCAGTGCAGAACAGGGGCAGCAGCCCCAGCATTTT
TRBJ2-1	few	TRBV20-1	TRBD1	CSVLRRQGLGEQFF	TGCAGTGTTCTTCGAAGACAGGGGTTGGGTGAGCAGTTCTTC
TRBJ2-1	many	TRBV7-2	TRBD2	CASSWEAGNEQFF	TGTGCCAGCAGCTGGGAAGCGGGGAATGAGCAGTTCTTC
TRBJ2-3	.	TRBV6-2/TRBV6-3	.	CASSYALGGADTQYF	TGTGCCAGCAGTTACGCCCTGGGTGGTGCAGATACGCAGTATTTT
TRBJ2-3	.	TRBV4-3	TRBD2	CASSQDRGAGVPDTQYF	TGCGCCAGCAGCCAAGATCGGGGAGCGGGGGTACCAGATACGCAGTATTTT
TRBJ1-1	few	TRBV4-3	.	CASSPTTGRTEAFF	TGCGCCAGCAGCCCGACTACAGGGAGAACTGAAGCTTTCTTT
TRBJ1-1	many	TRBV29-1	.	CSVSVTEAFF	TGCAGCGTCTCTGTTACTGAAGCTTTCTTT
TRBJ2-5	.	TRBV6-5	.	CASSYVGQETQYF	TGTGCCAGCAGTTACGTGGGGCAAGAGACCCAGTACTTC
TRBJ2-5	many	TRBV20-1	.	CSAYFKAQYF	TGCAGTGCTTACTTTAAGGCCCAGTACTTC
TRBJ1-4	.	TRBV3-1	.	CASSPAGIDEKLFF	TGTGCCAGCAGCCCCGCGGGGATAGACGAAAAACTGTTTTTT
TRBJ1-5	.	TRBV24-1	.	CATSDYYSNQPQHF	TGTGCCACCAGTGATTACTATAGCAATCAGCCCCAGCATTTT
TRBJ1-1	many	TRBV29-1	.	CSVVPTEAFF	TGCAGCGTTGTCCCCACTGAAGCTTTCTTT
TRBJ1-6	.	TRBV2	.	CASRQGSGSPLHF	TGTGCCAGCAGGCAGGGATCAGGTTCACCCCTCCACTTT
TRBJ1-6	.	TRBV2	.	CASSDLDRINSPLHF	TGTGCCAGCAGTGACCTAGACAGGATCAATTCACCCCTCCACTTT
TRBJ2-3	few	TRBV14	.	CASSSRRSDTQYF	TGTGCCAGCAGCTCAAGGCGGTCAGATACGCAGTATTTT
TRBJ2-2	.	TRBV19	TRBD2	CASSVPTGGRMRELFF	TGTGCCAGTAGTGTCCCTACGGGGGGGCGAATGAGGGAGCTGTTTTTT
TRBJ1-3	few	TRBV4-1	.	CASSQVHGSGNTIYF	TGCGCCAGCAGCCAAGTACACGGCTCTGGAAACACCATATATTTT
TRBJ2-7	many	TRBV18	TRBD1	CASLGTGSGEQYF	TGTGCCAGCTTAGGGACAGGGAGTGGCGAGCAGTACTTC
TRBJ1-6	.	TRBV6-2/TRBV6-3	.	CASQGLTDQSPLHF	TGTGCCAGCCAAGGCTTGACGGATCAATCACCCCTCCACTTT
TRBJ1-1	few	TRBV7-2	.	CASSAFVLNTEAFF	TGTGCCAGCAGCGCCTTTGTTTTGAACACTGAAGCTTTCTTT